The source of this T cell receptor beta chain is a study of OX40 agonist ivuxolimab in advanced cancers. The wider study: Patients assigned to dose escalation were diagnosed with hepatocellular carcinoma, melanoma, renal cell or head and neck cancer.

The repertoire was sequenced with immunoSEQ multiplex PCR; TCRdb's copy has only in-frame clones and lacks some. Among some 73,000 clones listed, 80% to 90% were seen once. Study results and limitations: Clonal expansion from baseline to week 6 occurred in both CD4+ and CD8+ T cells. Expanded clones were, on average, more numerous among CD8+ T cells than CD4+. Certain nonresponders likewise exhibited a low normalized T-cell clonal expansion.

A word on this clone: The antigen remains unidentified.

V lost 6 bases and J lost 1, with 9 bases in between. This CDR3 is 13 amino acids long. Per germline, CDR1 SGDLS and CDR2 YYNGEE. Sequenced here: CD4+ or CD8+ T cells sorted from blood, sampled in a trial of the OX40 agonist ivuxolimab. The chain couples TRBV9 to TRBJ2-3; D possibly corresponds to TRBD2 (6 bases). This TCR was recovered from an adult with an advanced solid tumor such as melanoma, head and neck, liver or kidney cancer. CDR3 sequence (DNA): TGTGCCAGCAAGGCTAGCGGCACAGATACGCAGTATTTT. Translation gives CASKASGTDTQYF.